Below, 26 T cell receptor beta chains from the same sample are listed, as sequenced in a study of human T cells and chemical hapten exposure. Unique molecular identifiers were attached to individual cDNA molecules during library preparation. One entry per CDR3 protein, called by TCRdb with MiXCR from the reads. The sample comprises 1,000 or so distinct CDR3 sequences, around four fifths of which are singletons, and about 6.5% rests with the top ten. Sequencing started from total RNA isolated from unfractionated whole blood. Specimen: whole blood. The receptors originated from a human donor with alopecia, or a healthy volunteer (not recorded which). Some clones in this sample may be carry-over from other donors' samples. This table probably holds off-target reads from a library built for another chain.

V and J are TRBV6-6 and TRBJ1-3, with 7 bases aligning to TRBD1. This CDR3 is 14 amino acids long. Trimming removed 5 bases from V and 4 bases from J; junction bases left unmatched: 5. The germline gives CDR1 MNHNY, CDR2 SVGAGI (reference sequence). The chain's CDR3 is CASSTQGRGNTIYF. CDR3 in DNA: TGTGCCAGCAGTACACAGGGGAGGGGAAACACCATATATTTT.

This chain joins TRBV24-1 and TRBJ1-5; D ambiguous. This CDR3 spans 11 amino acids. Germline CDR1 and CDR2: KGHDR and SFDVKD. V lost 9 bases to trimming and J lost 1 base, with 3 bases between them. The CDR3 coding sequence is TGTGCCACCGGGAGCAATCAGCCCCAGCATTTT. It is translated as CATGSNQPQHF.

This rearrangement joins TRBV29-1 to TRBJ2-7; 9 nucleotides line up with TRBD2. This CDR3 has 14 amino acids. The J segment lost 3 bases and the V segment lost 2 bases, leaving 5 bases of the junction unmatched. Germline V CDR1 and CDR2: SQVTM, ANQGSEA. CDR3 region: CSVERLAGYYEQYF. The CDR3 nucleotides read TGCAGCGTTGAAAGGCTAGCGGGATACTACGAGCAGTACTTC.

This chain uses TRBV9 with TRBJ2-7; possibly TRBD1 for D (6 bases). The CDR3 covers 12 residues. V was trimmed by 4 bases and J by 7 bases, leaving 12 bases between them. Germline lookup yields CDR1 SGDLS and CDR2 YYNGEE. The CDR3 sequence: CASSQDDREQYF. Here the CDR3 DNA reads TGTGCCAGCAGCCAAGATGACAGGGAGCAGTACTTC.

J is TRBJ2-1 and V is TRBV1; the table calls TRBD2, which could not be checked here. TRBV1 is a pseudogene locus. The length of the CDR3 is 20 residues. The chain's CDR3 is CTSSQEGGLAGGTPNDEQFF. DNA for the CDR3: TGCACCAGCAGCCAAGAGGGCGGACTAGCGGGAGGTACTCCGAACGATGAGCAGTTCTTC.

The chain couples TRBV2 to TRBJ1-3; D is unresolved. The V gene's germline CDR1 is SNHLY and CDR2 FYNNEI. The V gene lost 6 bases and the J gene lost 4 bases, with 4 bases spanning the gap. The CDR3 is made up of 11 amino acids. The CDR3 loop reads CASSPGNTIYF. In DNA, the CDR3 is TGTGCCAGCAGCCCAGGAAACACCATATATTTT.

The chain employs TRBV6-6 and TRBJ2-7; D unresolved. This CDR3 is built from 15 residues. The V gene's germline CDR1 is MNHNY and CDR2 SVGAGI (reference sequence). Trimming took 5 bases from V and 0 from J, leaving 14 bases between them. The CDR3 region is CASSTTGTVSYEQYF. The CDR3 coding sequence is TGTGCCAGCAGTACAACGGGCACGGTCTCCTACGAGCAGTACTTC.

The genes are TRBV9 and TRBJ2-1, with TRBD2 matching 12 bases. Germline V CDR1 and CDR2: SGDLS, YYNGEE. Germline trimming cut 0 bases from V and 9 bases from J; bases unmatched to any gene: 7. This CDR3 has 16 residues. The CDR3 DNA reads TGTGCCAGCAGCGTAGTCGGGACTAGCGGGTGGGGTGAGCAGTTCTTC. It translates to CASSVVGTSGWGEQFF.

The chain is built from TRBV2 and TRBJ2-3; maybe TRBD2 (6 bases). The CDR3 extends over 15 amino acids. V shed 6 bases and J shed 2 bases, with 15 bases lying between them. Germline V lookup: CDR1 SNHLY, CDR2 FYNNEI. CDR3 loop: CASRGWERATDTQYF. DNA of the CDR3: TGTGCCAGCAGGGGGTGGGAGCGGGCCACAGATACGCAGTATTTT. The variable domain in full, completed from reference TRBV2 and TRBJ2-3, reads EPEVTQTPSHQVTQMGQEVILRCVPISNHLYFYWYRQILGQKVEFLVSFYNNEISEKSEIFDDQFSVERPDGSNFTLKIRSTKLEDSAMYFCASRGWERATDTQYFGPGTRLTVL.

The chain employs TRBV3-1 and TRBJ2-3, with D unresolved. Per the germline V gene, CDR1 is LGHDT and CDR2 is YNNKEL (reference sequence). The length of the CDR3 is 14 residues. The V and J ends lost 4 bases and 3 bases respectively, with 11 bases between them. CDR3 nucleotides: TGTGCCAGCAGCCCCATTTTTCGAACAGATACGCAGTATTTT. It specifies CASSPIFRTDTQYF.

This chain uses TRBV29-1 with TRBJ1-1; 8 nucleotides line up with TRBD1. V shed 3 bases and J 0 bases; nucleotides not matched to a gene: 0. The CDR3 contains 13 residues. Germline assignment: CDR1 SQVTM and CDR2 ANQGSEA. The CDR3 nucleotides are TGCAGCGTTGACAGGGGGCTGAACACTGAAGCTTTCTTT. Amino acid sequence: CSVDRGLNTEAFF.

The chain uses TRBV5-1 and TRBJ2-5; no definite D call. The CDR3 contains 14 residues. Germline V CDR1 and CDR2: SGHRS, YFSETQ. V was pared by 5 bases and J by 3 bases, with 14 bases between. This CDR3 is CASRPQKRKETQYF. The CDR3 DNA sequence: TGCGCCAGCAGGCCCCAGAAAAGAAAAGAGACCCAGTACTTC.

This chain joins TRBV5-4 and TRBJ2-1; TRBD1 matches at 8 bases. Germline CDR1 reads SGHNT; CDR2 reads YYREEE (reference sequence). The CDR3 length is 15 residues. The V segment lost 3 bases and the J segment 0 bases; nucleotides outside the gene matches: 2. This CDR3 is CASSSTGGSYNEQFF. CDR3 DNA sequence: TGTGCCAGCAGCTCTACAGGGGGCTCCTACAATGAGCAGTTCTTC.

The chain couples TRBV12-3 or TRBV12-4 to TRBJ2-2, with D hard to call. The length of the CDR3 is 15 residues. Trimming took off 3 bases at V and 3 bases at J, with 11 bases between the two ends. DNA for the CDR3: TGTGCCAGCAGTTTTTTTTCTGGGGACACCGGGGAGCTGTTTTTT. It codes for CASSFFSGDTGELFF.

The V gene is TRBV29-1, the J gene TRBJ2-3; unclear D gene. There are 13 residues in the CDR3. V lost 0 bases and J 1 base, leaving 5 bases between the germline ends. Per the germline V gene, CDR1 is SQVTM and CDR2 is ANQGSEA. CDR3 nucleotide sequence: TGCAGCGTTGAAGATCTGGGCACAGATACGCAGTATTTT. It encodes CSVEDLGTDTQYF.

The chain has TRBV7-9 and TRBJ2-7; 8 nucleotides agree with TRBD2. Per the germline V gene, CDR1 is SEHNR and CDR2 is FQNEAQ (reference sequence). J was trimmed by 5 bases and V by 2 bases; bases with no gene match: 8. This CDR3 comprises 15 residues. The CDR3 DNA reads TGTGCCAGCAGCTTATTAGCGGGAACGCTAGACGAGCAGTACTTC. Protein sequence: CASSLLAGTLDEQYF.

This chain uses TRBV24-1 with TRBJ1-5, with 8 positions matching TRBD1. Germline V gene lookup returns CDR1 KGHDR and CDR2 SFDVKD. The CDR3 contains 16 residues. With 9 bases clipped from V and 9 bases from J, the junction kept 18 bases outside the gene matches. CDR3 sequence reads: CATGAGGMEGDSPQHF. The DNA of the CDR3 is TGTGCCACCGGGGCAGGGGGCATGGAGGGTGATTCGCCCCAGCATTTT.

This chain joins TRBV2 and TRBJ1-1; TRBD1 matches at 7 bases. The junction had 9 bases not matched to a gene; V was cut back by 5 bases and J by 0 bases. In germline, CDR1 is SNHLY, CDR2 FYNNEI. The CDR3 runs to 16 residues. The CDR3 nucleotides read TGTGCCAGCAGTAGTGACAGGGCGGGAATGAACACTGAAGCTTTCTTT. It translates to CASSSDRAGMNTEAFF.

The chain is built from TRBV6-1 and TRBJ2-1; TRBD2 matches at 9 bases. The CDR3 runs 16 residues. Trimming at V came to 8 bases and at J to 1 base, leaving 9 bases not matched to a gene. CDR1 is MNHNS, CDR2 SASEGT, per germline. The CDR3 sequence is CASVFSGSLSYNEQFF. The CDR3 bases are TGTGCCAGCGTTTTTAGCGGGAGTTTGTCCTACAATGAGCAGTTCTTC.

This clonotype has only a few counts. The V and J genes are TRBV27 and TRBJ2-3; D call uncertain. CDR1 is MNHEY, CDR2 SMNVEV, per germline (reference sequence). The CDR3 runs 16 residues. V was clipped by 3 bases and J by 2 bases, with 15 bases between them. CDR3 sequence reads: CASSFFYYPHTDTQYF. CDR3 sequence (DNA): TGTGCCAGCAGTTTTTTTTATTACCCTCACACAGATACGCAGTATTTT.

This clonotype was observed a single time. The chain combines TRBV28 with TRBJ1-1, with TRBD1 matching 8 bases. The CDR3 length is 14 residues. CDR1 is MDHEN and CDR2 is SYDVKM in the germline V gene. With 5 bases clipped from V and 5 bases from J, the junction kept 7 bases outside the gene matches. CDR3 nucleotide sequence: TGTGCCAGCAGTAACCAGGGGGCGCGAACTGAAGCTTTCTTT. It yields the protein CASSNQGARTEAFF. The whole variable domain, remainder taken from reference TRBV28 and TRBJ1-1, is DVKVTQSSRYLVKRTGEKVFLECVQDMDHENMFWYRQDPGLGLRLIYFSYDVKMKEKGDIPEGYSVSREKKERFSLILESASTNQTSMYLCASSNQGARTEAFFGQGTRLTVV.

The CDR3 sequence is CSASPGTGPTEAFF. The CDR3 DNA sequence: TGCAGTGCTAGCCCCGGGACAGGTCCCACTGAAGCTTTCTTT. The V and J genes are TRBV20-1 and TRBJ1-1, with 8 bases identical to TRBD1. The CDR3 contains 14 residues. The germline V gene has CDR1 DFQATT and CDR2 SNEGSKA (reference sequence). V shed 3 bases, J shed 4 bases, and the junction held 7 bases outside the gene matches.

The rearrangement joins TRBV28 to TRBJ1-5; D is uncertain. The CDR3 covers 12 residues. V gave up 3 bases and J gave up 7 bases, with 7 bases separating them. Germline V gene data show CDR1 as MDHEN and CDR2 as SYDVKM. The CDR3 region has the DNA TGTGCCAGCAGTTTGAGGGAACAGCCCCAGCATTTT. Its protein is CASSLREQPQHF.

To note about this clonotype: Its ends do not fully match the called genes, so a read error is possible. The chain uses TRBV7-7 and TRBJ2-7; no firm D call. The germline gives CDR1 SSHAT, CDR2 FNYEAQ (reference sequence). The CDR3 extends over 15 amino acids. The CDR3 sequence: CASSLEPGSNYEQYF. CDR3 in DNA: TGTGCTAGCAGCCTCGAGCCCGGGTCGAACTACGAGCAGTACTTC.

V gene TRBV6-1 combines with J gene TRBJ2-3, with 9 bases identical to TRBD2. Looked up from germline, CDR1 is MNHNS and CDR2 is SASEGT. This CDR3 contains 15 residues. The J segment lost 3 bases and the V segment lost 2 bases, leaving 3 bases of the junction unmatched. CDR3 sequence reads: CASSELAGQTDTQYF. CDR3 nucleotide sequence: TGTGCCAGCAGTGAACTAGCGGGACAAACAGATACGCAGTATTTT.

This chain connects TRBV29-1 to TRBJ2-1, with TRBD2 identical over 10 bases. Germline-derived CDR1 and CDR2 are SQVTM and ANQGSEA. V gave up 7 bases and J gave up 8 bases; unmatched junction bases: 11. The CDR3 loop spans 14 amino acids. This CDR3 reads CSAYGLAVRDEQFF. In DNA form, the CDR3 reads TGCAGCGCATACGGACTAGCGGTGAGGGATGAGCAGTTCTTC.